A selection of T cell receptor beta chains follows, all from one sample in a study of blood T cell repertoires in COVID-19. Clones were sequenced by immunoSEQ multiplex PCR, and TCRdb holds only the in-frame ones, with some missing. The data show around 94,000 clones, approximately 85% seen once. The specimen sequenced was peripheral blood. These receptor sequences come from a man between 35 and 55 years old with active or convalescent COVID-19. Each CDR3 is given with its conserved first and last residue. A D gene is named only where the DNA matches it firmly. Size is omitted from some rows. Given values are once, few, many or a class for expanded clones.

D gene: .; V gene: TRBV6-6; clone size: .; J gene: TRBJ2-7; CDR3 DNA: TGTGCCAGCAGTCGGGCCTCCTACGAGCAGTACTTC; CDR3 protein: CASSRASYEQYF
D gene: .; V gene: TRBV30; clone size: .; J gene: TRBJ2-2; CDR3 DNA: TGTGCCTGGAGCAGAGGGAACACCGGGGAGCTGTTTTTT; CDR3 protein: CAWSRGNTGELFF
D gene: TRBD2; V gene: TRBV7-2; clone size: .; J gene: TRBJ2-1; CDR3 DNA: TGTGCCAGCAGCCCAGGACTAGCGGGGGGGCAGGATGAGCAGTTCTTC; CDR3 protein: CASSPGLAGGQDEQFF
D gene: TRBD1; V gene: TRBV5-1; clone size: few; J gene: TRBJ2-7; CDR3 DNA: TGCGCCAGCAGCCAGGGGGCCGGCGAGCAGTACTTC; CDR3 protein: CASSQGAGEQYF
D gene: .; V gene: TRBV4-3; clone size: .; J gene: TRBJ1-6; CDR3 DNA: TGCGCCAGCAGCCCTAACAGTGACAGGAATTATAATTCACCCCTCCACTTT; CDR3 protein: CASSPNSDRNYNSPLHF
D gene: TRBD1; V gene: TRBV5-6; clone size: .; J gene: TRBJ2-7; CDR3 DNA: TGTGCCAGCAGCTTGGACGGACAGGCTTACGAGCAGTACTTC; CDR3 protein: CASSLDGQAYEQYF
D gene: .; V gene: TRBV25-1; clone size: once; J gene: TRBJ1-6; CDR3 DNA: TGTGCCAGCAGTGAGGAGGTTTCACCCCTCCACTTT; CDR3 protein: CASSEEVSPLHF
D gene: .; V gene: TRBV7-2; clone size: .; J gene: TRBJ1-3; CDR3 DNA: TGTGCCAGCAGCTATCACAGGGTCTCTGGAAACACCATATATTTT; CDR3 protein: CASSYHRVSGNTIYF
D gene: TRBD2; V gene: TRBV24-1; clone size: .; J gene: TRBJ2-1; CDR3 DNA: TGTGCCACCAGTGGGGCTAGCGGGGGACAGGAGCAGTTCTTC; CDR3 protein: CATSGASGGQEQFF
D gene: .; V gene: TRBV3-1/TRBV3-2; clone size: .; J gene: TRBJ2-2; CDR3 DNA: TGTGCCAGCAGCCGAGAAGGACTCACCGGGGAGCTGTTTTTT; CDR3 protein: CASSREGLTGELFF
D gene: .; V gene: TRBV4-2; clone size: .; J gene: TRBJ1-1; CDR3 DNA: TGTGCCAGCAGCCAAGAGGGGCGGAGGGCTATGAACACTGAAGCTTTCTTT; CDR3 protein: CASSQEGRRAMNTEAFF
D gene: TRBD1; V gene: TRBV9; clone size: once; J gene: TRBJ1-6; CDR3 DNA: TGTGCCAGCAGCGTTGACAGGGTGGATAATTCACCCCTCCACTTT; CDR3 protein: CASSVDRVDNSPLHF
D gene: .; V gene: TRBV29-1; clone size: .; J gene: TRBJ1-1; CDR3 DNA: TGCAGCGCACAACAGGGCGTGGGCACTGAAGCTTTCTTT; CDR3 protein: CSAQQGVGTEAFF
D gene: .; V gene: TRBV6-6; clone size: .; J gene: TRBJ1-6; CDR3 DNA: TGTGCCAGCAGTTATCCGGAGGGTAATTCACCCCTCCACTTT; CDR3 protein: CASSYPEGNSPLHF
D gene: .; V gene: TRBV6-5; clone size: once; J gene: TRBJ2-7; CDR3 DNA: TGTGCCAGCAGTTACTCCTCGGTGAGCCACTCCTACGAGCAGTACTTC; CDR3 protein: CASSYSSVSHSYEQYF
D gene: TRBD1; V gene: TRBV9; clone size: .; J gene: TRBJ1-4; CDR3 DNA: TGTGCCAGTCAGGACAGGGACAATGAAAAACTGTTTTTT; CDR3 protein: CASQDRDNEKLFF
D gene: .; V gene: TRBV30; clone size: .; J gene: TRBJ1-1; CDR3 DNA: TGTGCCTGGAGTGGAACAGGCCGGACTGAAGCTTTCTTT; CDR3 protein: CAWSGTGRTEAFF
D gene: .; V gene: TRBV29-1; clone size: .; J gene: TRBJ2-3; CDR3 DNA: TGCAGCGACCGGGAGAGTGGTTACACAGATACGCAGTATTTT; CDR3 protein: CSDRESGYTDTQYF
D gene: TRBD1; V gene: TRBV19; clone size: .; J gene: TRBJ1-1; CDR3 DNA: TGTGCCAGTAGTAAGACAGGGATGAACACTGAAGCTTTCTTT; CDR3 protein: CASSKTGMNTEAFF
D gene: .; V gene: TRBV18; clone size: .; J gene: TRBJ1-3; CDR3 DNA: TGTGCCAGCTCACCAAATTCGGGAAGCTCTGGAAACACCATATATTTT; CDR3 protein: CASSPNSGSSGNTIYF
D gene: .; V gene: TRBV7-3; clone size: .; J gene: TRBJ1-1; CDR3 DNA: TGTGCCAGCAGCCAAGGACAGATTAACACTGAAGCTTTCTTT; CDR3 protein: CASSQGQINTEAFF
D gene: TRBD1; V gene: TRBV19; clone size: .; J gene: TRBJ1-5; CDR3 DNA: TGTGCCAGTAGTATTTCGGGACAGGGGCATAGCAATCAGCCCCAGCATTTT; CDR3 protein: CASSISGQGHSNQPQHF
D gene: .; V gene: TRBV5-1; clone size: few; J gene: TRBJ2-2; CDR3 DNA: TGCGCCAGCAGCTTGGGAGGGACTGACACCGGGGAGCTGTTTTTT; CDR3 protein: CASSLGGTDTGELFF
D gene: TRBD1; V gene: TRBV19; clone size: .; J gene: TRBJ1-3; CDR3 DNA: TGTGCCAGTTCACAGGGGATCGCCGGAAACACCATATATTTT; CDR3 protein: CASSQGIAGNTIYF
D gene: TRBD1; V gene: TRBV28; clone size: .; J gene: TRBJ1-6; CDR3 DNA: TGTGCCAGCAGATCCTCGACAGGGGAAAATTCACCCCTCCACTTT; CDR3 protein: CASRSSTGENSPLHF
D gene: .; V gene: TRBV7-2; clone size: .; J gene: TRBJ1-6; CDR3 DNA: TGTGCCAGCAGCCTAGAGAGGAATTCACCCCTCCACTTT; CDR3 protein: CASSLERNSPLHF
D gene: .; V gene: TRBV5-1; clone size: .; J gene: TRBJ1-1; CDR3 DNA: TGCGCCAGCAGCTTCCGGTCCGAGGCTGAAGCTTTCTTT; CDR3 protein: CASSFRSEAEAFF
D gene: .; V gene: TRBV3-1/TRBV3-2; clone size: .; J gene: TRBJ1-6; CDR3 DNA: TGTGCCAGCAGCCAACGGGAAAAAGGTGGTTCACCCCTCCACTTT; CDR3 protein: CASSQREKGGSPLHF
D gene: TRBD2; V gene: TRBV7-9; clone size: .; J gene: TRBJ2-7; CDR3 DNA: TGTGCCAGCAGCGCTGGACTAGCGGGGTCAACTTACGAGCAGTACTTC; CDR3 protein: CASSAGLAGSTYEQYF
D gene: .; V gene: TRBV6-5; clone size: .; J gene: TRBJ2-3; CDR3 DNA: TGTGCCAGCAGGAGGAGCTCAGATACGCAGTATTTT; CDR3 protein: CASRRSSDTQYF
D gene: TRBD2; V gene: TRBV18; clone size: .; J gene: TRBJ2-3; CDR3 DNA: TGTGCCAGCTCACCACTGACTAGCACGAGGAGCACAGATACGCAGTATTTT; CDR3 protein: CASSPLTSTRSTDTQYF
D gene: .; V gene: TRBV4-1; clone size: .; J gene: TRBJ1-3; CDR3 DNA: TGCGCCAGCAGCCATACGACTGACAGAGAAGTCTCTGGAAACACCATATATTTT; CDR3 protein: CASSHTTDREVSGNTIYF
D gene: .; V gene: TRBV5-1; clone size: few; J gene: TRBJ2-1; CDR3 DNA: TGCGCCAGCACGAACTACCTCAGTGATGAGCAGTTCTTC; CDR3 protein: CASTNYLSDEQFF
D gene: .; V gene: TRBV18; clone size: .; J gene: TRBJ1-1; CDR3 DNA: TGTGCCAGCTCACCGGGACAAAGAGCTTTCTTT; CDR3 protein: CASSPGQRAFF
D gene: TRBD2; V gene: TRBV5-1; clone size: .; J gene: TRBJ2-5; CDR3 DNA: TGCGCCAGCAGCCGAGCAGTGGGGCGGGGGTTCGGAGAGACCCAGTACTTC; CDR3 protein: CASSRAVGRGFGETQYF
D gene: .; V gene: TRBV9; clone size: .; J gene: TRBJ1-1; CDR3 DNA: TGTGCCAGCAGTCGAACGGGAGGAAACACTGAAGCTTTCTTT; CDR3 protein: CASSRTGGNTEAFF
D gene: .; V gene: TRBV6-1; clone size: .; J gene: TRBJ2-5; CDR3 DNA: TGTGCCAGCAGTGACGGGGCAGGGGTCGAGACCCAGTACTTC; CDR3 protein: CASSDGAGVETQYF
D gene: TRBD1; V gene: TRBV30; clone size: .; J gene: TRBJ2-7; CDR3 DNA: TGTGCCTGGAGTGGTACCGGGACAGGGCACTACGAGCAGTACTTC; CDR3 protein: CAWSGTGTGHYEQYF
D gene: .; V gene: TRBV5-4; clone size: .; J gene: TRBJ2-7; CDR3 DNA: TGTGCCAGCAGCTTTTGGGTAACCGGGTCAGACTACGAGCAGTACTTC; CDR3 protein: CASSFWVTGSDYEQYF
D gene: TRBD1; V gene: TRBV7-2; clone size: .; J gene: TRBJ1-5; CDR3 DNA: TGTGCCAGCAGCCGGACAGGGTTGGGGCAGCCCCAGCATTTT; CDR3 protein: CASSRTGLGQPQHF
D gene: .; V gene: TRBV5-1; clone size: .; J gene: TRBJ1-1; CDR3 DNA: TGCGCCAGCAGCTTGGGCCAGGGTAAAACTGAAGCTTTCTTT; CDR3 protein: CASSLGQGKTEAFF
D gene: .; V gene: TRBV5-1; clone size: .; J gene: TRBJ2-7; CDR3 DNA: TGCGCCAGCAGCTTTCAGGGCGGGGGCCCCTACGAGCAGTACTTC; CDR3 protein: CASSFQGGGPYEQYF
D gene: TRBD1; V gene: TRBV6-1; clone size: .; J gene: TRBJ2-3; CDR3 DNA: TGTGCCAGCAGGAGGGGACAGGGGACAGATACGCAGTATTTT; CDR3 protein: CASRRGQGTDTQYF
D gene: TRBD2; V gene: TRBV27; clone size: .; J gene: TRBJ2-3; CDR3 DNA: TGTGCCAGCAGGGGACTAGCGCCCACAGATACGCAGTATTTT; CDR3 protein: CASRGLAPTDTQYF
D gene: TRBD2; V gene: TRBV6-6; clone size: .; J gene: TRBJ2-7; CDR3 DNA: TGTGCCAGCAGTCGATCTAGCGGGGGGGCGTACGAGCAGTACTTC; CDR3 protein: CASSRSSGGAYEQYF
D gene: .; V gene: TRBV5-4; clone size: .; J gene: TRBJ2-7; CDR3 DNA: TGTGCCAGCAGCAAGCCCAGGGGAGACGAGCAGTACTTC; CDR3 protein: CASSKPRGDEQYF
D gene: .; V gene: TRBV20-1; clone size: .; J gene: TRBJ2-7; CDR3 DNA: TGCAGTGCTAGACAGGGATACGAGCAGTACTTC; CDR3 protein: CSARQGYEQYF
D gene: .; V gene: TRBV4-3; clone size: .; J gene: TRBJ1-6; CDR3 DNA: TGCGCCAGCAGCCAAGAAGAAAAGGGACTGGGAAATTCACCCCTCCACTTT; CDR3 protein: CASSQEEKGLGNSPLHF
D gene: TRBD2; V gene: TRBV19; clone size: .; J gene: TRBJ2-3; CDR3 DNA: TGTGCCAGTAGTATAGCGGGGGGGCCAGATACGCAGTATTTT; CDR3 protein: CASSIAGGPDTQYF
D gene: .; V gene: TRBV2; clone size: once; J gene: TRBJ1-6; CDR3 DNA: TGTGCCAGCAGGGCACAGGGCAGCGTTTTGTCACCCCTCCACTTT; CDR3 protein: CASRAQGSVLSPLHF
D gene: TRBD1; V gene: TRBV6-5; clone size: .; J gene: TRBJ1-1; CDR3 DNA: TGTGCCAGCAGTCAACCGACAGGGACCAACACTGAAGCTTTCTTT; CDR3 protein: CASSQPTGTNTEAFF
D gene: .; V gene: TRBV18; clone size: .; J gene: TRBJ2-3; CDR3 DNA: TGTGCCAGCTCACAGACGGGGGGCCCGACAGATACGCAGTATTTT; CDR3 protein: CASSQTGGPTDTQYF
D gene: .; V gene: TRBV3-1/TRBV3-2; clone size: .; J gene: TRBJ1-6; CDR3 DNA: TGTGCCAGCAGCCACACCCCGGGCAGGGGCTCAAATAATTCACCCCTCCACTTT; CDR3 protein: CASSHTPGRGSNNSPLHF
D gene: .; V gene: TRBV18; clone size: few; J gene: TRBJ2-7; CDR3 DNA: TGTGCCAGCTCATTGGATCGGGGGGCCACCTACGAGCAGTACTTC; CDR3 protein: CASSLDRGATYEQYF
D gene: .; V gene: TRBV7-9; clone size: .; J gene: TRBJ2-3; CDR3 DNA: TGTGCCAGCAGCTTCGCCCGGGAGACTAGCACAGATACGCAGTATTTT; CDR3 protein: CASSFARETSTDTQYF
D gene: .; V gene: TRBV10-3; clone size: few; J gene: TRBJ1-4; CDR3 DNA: TGTGCCGTATTAGAGCAGGGGCCTAATGAAAAACTGTTTTTT; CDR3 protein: CAVLEQGPNEKLFF